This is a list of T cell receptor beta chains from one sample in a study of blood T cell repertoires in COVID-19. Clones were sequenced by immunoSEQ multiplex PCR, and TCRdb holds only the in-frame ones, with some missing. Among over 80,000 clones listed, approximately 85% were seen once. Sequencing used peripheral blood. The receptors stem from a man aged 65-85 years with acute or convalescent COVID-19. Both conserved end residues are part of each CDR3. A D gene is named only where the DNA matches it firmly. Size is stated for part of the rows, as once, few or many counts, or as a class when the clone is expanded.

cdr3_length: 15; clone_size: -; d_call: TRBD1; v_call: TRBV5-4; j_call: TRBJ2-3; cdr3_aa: CASSLGGGSTDTQYF; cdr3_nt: TGTGCCAGCAGCTTGGGAGGGGGCAGCACAGATACGCAGTATTTT
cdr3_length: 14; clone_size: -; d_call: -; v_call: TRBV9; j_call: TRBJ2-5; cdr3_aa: CASSVEEAIGTQYF; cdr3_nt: TGTGCCAGCAGCGTAGAAGAGGCTATTGGGACCCAGTACTTC
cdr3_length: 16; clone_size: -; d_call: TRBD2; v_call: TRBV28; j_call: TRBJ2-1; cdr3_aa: CASSSSGTSGMDEQFF; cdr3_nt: TGTGCCAGCAGTTCAAGTGGGACTAGCGGGATGGATGAGCAGTTCTTC
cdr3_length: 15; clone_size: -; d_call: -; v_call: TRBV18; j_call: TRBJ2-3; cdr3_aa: CASQEWGGNTDTQYF; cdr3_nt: TGTGCCAGCCAGGAATGGGGCGGGAACACAGATACGCAGTATTTT
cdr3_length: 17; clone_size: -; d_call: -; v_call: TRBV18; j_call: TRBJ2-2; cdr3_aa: CASSQNSGTGNFGELFF; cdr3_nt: TGTGCCAGCTCACAAAACAGCGGAACAGGGAATTTCGGGGAGCTGTTTTTT
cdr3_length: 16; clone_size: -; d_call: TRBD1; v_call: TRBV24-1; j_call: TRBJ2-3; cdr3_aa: CATSDWTGGSTDTQYF; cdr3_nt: TGTGCCACCAGTGATTGGACAGGGGGGAGCACAGATACGCAGTATTTT
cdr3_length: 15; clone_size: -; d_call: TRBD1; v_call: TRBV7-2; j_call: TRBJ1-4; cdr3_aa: CASSVPGQGREKLFF; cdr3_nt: TGTGCCAGCAGCGTACCGGGACAGGGAAGGGAAAAACTGTTTTTT
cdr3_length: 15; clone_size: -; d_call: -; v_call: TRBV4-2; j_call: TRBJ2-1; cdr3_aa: CASSQDGSTYNEQFF; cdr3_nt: TGTGCCAGCAGCCAAGACGGGAGCACCTACAATGAGCAGTTCTTC
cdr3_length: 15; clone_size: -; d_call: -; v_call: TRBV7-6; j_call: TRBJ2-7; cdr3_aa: CASSARGASAHEQYF; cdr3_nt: TGTGCCAGCAGCGCTAGGGGCGCTAGCGCCCACGAGCAGTACTTC
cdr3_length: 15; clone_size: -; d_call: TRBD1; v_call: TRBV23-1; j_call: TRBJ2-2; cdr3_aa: CASSPKDRGTGELFF; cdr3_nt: TGCGCCAGCAGTCCTAAGGACAGGGGTACCGGGGAGCTGTTTTTT
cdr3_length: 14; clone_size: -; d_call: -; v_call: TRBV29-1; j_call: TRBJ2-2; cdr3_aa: CSVVLVRNTGELFF; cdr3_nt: TGCAGCGTTGTTCTGGTGCGAAACACCGGGGAGCTGTTTTTT
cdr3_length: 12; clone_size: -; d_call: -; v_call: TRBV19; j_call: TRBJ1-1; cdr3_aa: CASSVRGTEAFF; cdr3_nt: TGTGCCAGTAGTGTCAGGGGAACTGAAGCTTTCTTT
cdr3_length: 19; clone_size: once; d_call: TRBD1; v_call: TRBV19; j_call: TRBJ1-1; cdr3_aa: CASSTLPGQGGIRNTEAFF; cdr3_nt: TGTGCCAGTAGTACCCTCCCGGGACAGGGGGGGATAAGGAACACTGAAGCTTTCTTT
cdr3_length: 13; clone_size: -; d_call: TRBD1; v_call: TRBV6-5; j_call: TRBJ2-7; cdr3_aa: CASRTGTDYEQYF; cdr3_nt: TGTGCCAGCAGAACCGGGACAGACTACGAGCAGTACTTC
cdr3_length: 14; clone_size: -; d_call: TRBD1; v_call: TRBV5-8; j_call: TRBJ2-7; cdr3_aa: CASSRQGAVYEQYF; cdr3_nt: TGTGCCAGCAGCCGACAGGGGGCGGTCTACGAGCAGTACTTC
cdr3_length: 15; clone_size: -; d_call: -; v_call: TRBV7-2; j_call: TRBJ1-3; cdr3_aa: CASSLTARGGNTIYF; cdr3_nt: TGTGCCAGCAGCTTAACCGCCAGGGGTGGAAACACCATATATTTT
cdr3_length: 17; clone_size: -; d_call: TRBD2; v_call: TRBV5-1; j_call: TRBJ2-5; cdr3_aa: CASSPGVSGGFQETQYF; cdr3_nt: TGCGCCAGCAGCCCCGGGGTTAGCGGGGGGTTCCAAGAGACCCAGTACTTC
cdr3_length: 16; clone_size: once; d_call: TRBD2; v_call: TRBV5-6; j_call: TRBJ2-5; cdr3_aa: CASSSILLAGAETQYF; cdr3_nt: TGTGCCAGCAGCTCGATCTTACTAGCGGGGGCGGAGACCCAGTACTTC
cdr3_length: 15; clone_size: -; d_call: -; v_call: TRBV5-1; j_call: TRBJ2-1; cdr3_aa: CASSLEQPTYNEQFF; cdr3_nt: TGCGCCAGCAGCTTGGAGCAACCAACCTACAATGAGCAGTTCTTC
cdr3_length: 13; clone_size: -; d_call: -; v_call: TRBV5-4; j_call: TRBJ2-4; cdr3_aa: CASSLPGGNIQYF; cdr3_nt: TGTGCCAGCAGCTTGCCTGGGGGGAACATTCAGTACTTC
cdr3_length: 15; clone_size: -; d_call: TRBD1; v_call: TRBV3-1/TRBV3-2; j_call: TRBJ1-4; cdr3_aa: CASSLSGTGDEKLFF; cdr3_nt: TGTGCCAGCAGCCTCTCCGGGACAGGGGATGAAAAACTGTTTTTT
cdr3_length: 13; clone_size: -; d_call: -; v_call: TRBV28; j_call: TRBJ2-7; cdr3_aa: CASSLTQGYEQYF; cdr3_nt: TGTGCCAGCAGTTTAACTCAGGGGTACGAGCAGTACTTC
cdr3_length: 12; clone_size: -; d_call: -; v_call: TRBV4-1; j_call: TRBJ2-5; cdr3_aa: CASSQDQETQYF; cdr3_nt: TGCGCCAGCAGCCAAGATCAGGAGACCCAGTACTTC
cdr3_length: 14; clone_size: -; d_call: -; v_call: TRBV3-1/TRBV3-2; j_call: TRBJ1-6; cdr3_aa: CASSLRNTNSPLHF; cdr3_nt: TGTGCCAGCAGCCTCAGGAATACTAATTCACCCCTCCACTTT
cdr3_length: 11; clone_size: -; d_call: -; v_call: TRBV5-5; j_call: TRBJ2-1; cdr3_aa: CASGGEQKQFF; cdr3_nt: TGTGCCAGCGGTGGGGAGCAGAAGCAGTTCTTC
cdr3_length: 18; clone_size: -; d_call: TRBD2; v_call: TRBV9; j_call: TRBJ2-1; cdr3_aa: CASSVATGVAGRYNEQFF; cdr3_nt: TGTGCCAGCAGCGTAGCTACGGGGGTAGCGGGCCGCTACAATGAGCAGTTCTTC
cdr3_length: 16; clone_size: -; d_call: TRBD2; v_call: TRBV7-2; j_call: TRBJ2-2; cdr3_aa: CASSERAAGGTGELFF; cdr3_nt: TGTGCCAGCAGCGAAAGGGCAGCGGGAGGGACCGGGGAGCTGTTTTTT
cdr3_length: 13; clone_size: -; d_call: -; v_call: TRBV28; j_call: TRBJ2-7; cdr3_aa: CASSSPLSYEQYF; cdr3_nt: TGTGCCAGCAGTTCCCCCCTCTCCTACGAGCAGTACTTC
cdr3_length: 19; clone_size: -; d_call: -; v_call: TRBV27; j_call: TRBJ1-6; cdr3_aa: CASSLSGLLGSSYNSPLHF; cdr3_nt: TGTGCCAGCAGTTTATCCGGACTCTTAGGGAGCTCCTATAATTCACCCCTCCACTTT
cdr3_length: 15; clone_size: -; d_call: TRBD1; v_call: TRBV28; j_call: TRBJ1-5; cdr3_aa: CASSDLDRVGQPQHF; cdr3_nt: TGTGCCAGCAGTGACCTGGACAGGGTCGGCCAGCCCCAGCATTTT
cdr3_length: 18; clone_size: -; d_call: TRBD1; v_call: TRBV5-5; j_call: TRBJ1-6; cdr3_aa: CASSRAGQGSTFSSPLHF; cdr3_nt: TGTGCCAGCAGCCGAGCGGGACAGGGCTCCACATTTAGTTCACCCCTCCACTTT
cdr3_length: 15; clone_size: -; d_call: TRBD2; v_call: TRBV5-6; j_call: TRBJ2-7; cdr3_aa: CASSLGLAGKYEQYF; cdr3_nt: TGTGCCAGCAGCCTGGGACTAGCGGGAAAGTACGAGCAGTACTTC
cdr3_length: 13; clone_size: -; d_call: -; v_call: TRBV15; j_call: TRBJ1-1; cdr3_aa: CATSTRQRTEAFF; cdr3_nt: TGTGCCACCAGCACACGACAGCGAACTGAAGCTTTCTTT
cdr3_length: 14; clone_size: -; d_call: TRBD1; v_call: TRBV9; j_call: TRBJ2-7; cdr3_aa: CASSVGDRGYEQYF; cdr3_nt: TGTGCCAGCAGCGTAGGGGACAGGGGCTACGAGCAGTACTTC
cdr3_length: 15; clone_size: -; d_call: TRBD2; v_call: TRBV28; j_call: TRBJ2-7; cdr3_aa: CASISAAGESGEQYF; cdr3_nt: TGTGCCAGCATATCTGCTGCGGGAGAGTCGGGGGAGCAGTACTTC
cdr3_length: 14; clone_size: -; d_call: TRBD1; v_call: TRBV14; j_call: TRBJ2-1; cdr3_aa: CASSRDRGRVEQFF; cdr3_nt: TGTGCCAGCAGCCGGGACAGGGGCCGCGTAGAGCAGTTCTTC
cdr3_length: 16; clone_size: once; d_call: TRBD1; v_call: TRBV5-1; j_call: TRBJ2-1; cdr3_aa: CASSLEQGDPSNEQFF; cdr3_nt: TGCGCCAGCAGCTTGGAGCAGGGGGACCCCTCCAATGAGCAGTTCTTC
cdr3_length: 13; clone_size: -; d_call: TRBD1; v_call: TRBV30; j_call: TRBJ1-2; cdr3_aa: CAWSPTGAAGYTF; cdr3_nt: TGTGCCTGGAGTCCCACAGGGGCAGCTGGCTACACCTTC
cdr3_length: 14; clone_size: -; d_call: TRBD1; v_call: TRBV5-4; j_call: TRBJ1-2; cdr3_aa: CASSLGQGGYGYTF; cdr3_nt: TGTGCCAGCAGCTTAGGACAGGGAGGGTACGGCTACACCTTC
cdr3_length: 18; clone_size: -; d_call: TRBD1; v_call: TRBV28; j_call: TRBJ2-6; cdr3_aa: CASGGRDRGREGANVLTF; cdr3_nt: TGTGCTTCGGGCGGAAGGGACAGGGGGCGAGAAGGGGCCAACGTCCTGACTTTC
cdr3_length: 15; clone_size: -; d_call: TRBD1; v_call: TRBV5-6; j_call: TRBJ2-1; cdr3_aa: CASSDGQGNYNEQFF; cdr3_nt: TGTGCCAGCAGCGATGGACAGGGAAATTACAATGAGCAGTTCTTC
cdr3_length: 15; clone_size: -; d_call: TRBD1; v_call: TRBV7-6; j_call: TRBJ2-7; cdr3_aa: CASSVIGTGMVEQYF; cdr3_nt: TGTGCCAGCAGCGTAATCGGGACAGGGATGGTCGAGCAGTACTTC